This is a list of T cell receptor beta chains from one sample in a study of blood T cell repertoires in COVID-19. Only in-frame clones appear in the TCRdb table, and some are missing; sequencing was by immunoSEQ multiplex PCR. This sample yields about 120,000 clones, of which about nine tenths are seen a single time; roughly 2% belongs to the top ten. The sequenced material came from peripheral blood. The receptors derive from a human donor with active COVID-19. The donor label of this sample is uncertain. The CDR3 runs from the conserved cysteine through the conserved F or W. The D gene is left open where the match is weak. Part of the rows lack a size; the others show once, few, many or a class for expanded clones.

v_gene: TRBV6-2/TRBV6-3
d_gene: TRBD1
abundance: once
j_gene: TRBJ1-6
CDR3nt: TGTGCCAGCAGTTTTGGACAGGGGGAGACCTTGTTTTCACCCCTCCACTTT
CDR3aa: CASSFGQGETLFSPLHF

v_gene: TRBV5-6
d_gene: TRBD1
abundance: -
j_gene: TRBJ1-4
CDR3nt: TGTGCCAGCAGCTTGGGGACAGGGGTTCGGGAAAAACTGTTTTTT
CDR3aa: CASSLGTGVREKLFF

v_gene: TRBV3-1/TRBV3-2
d_gene: -
abundance: -
j_gene: TRBJ1-1
CDR3nt: TGTGCCAGCAGCCAAGGAGGGGGTTTGAACACTGAAGCTTTCTTT
CDR3aa: CASSQGGGLNTEAFF

v_gene: TRBV28
d_gene: -
abundance: -
j_gene: TRBJ2-1
CDR3nt: TGTGCCAGCAGTTCATTGACAGGGAGGCTTGAGCAGTTCTTC
CDR3aa: CASSSLTGRLEQFF

v_gene: TRBV4-1
d_gene: -
abundance: -
j_gene: TRBJ2-7
CDR3nt: TGCGCCAGCAGCCAAGATTGGTTCCAGGGGCAGGCCGAGCAGTACTTC
CDR3aa: CASSQDWFQGQAEQYF

v_gene: TRBV7-2
d_gene: -
abundance: -
j_gene: TRBJ1-5
CDR3nt: TGTGCCAGCAGCTTAGTTCAGGGGAATCAGCCCCAGCATTTT
CDR3aa: CASSLVQGNQPQHF

v_gene: TRBV3-1/TRBV3-2
d_gene: TRBD2
abundance: -
j_gene: TRBJ2-7
CDR3nt: TGTGCCAGCAGCCAAGCGAGAACTAGCGTCTACGAGCAGTACTTC
CDR3aa: CASSQARTSVYEQYF

v_gene: TRBV7-9
d_gene: TRBD1
abundance: -
j_gene: TRBJ1-2
CDR3nt: TGTGCCAGCAGCTCTACAGGGGTTTATGGCTACACCTTC
CDR3aa: CASSSTGVYGYTF

v_gene: TRBV10-3
d_gene: TRBD2
abundance: -
j_gene: TRBJ2-3
CDR3nt: TGTGCCATCAAGAGCGGGGATCCAGATACGCAGTATTTT
CDR3aa: CAIKSGDPDTQYF

v_gene: TRBV6-6
d_gene: TRBD1
abundance: once
j_gene: TRBJ1-1
CDR3nt: TGTGCCAGCAGTTCCACAGGGGGCACTCTTACTGAAGCTTTCTTT
CDR3aa: CASSSTGGTLTEAFF

v_gene: TRBV3-1/TRBV3-2
d_gene: -
abundance: -
j_gene: TRBJ2-7
CDR3nt: TGTGCCAGCAGCCATTCCCAGGACGAGCAGTACTTC
CDR3aa: CASSHSQDEQYF

v_gene: TRBV28
d_gene: -
abundance: -
j_gene: TRBJ2-1
CDR3nt: TGTGCCAGCAGATTGGACAGCTCCTACAATGAGCAGTTCTTC
CDR3aa: CASRLDSSYNEQFF

v_gene: TRBV28
d_gene: TRBD1
abundance: -
j_gene: TRBJ2-1
CDR3nt: TGTGCCAGCAGTCCGGGACAGGTCCTCTCCTACAATGAGCAGTTCTTC
CDR3aa: CASSPGQVLSYNEQFF

v_gene: TRBV3-1/TRBV3-2
d_gene: TRBD2
abundance: -
j_gene: TRBJ2-7
CDR3nt: TGTGCCAGCAGCCAAGGGACTAGCGGGGGGTACTACGAGCAGTACTTC
CDR3aa: CASSQGTSGGYYEQYF

v_gene: TRBV5-4
d_gene: TRBD1
abundance: -
j_gene: TRBJ1-2
CDR3nt: TGTGCCAGCAGCTTCATGACAGGGGGCGATGGCTACACCTTC
CDR3aa: CASSFMTGGDGYTF

v_gene: TRBV13
d_gene: TRBD2
abundance: -
j_gene: TRBJ2-1
CDR3nt: TGTGCCAGCAGCTCCCAAAAGATAGCGGGGGCCAATGAGCAGTTCTTC
CDR3aa: CASSSQKIAGANEQFF

v_gene: TRBV4-3
d_gene: -
abundance: -
j_gene: TRBJ2-7
CDR3nt: TGCGCCAGCAGCCAAGTAATGGTATTGGGGGCCGGTGCCGCTTCCTACGAGCAGTACTTC
CDR3aa: CASSQVMVLGAGAASYEQYF

v_gene: TRBV28
d_gene: -
abundance: -
j_gene: TRBJ1-3
CDR3nt: TGTGCCAGCAGTTCACAGCCTACCTCTGGAAACACCATATATTTT
CDR3aa: CASSSQPTSGNTIYF

v_gene: TRBV15
d_gene: -
abundance: -
j_gene: TRBJ2-6
CDR3nt: TGTGCCACCAGCAGCGGCTCTGGGGCCAACGTCCTGACTTTC
CDR3aa: CATSSGSGANVLTF

v_gene: TRBV4-2
d_gene: TRBD1
abundance: few
j_gene: TRBJ1-6
CDR3nt: TGTGCCAGCAGCCATCGTTTGGGACAGGGTAATTCACCCCTCCACTTT
CDR3aa: CASSHRLGQGNSPLHF

v_gene: TRBV15
d_gene: TRBD1
abundance: -
j_gene: TRBJ1-1
CDR3nt: TGTGCCACCACTTCAGGGGGCCGGGGGAACACTGAAGCTTTCTTT
CDR3aa: CATTSGGRGNTEAFF

v_gene: TRBV4-2
d_gene: -
abundance: -
j_gene: TRBJ1-5
CDR3nt: TGTGCCAGCAGCCAAGGGGCCAGCGGGCCCCAGCATTTT
CDR3aa: CASSQGASGPQHF

v_gene: TRBV18
d_gene: -
abundance: -
j_gene: TRBJ1-1
CDR3nt: TGTGCCAGCTCACCACGGTCGACAGCTCCCGCGACTGAAGCTTTCTTT
CDR3aa: CASSPRSTAPATEAFF

v_gene: TRBV5-1
d_gene: TRBD1
abundance: few
j_gene: TRBJ1-2
CDR3nt: TGCGCCAGCAGCTTGGCCGGGACAGGGGGAGGCTACACCTTC
CDR3aa: CASSLAGTGGGYTF

v_gene: TRBV7-9
d_gene: TRBD1
abundance: -
j_gene: TRBJ1-2
CDR3nt: TGTGCCAGCAGCTTCTCTGGGATAGGACAGGGAGGATTTGGCTACACCTTC
CDR3aa: CASSFSGIGQGGFGYTF

v_gene: TRBV7-2
d_gene: TRBD1
abundance: -
j_gene: TRBJ1-2
CDR3nt: TGTGCCACCCCGGGACAGGGGGTAGGTAACTATGGCTACACCTTC
CDR3aa: CATPGQGVGNYGYTF

v_gene: TRBV19
d_gene: TRBD2
abundance: -
j_gene: TRBJ2-7
CDR3nt: TGTGCCAGTTCCGGGGGGGTATCCTACGAGCAGTACTTC
CDR3aa: CASSGGVSYEQYF

v_gene: TRBV5-1
d_gene: TRBD1
abundance: -
j_gene: TRBJ2-3
CDR3nt: TGCGCCAGCAGCTCCGGGACAGGGACAGATACGCAGTATTTT
CDR3aa: CASSSGTGTDTQYF

v_gene: TRBV28
d_gene: -
abundance: -
j_gene: TRBJ2-2
CDR3nt: TGTGCCAGCAGTCTAAGAGGGACTTTCTACGGGGAGCTGTTTTTT
CDR3aa: CASSLRGTFYGELFF

v_gene: TRBV29-1
d_gene: TRBD1
abundance: -
j_gene: TRBJ2-2
CDR3nt: TGCAGCGTCGACAGGGTGAACACCGGGGAGCTGTTTTTT
CDR3aa: CSVDRVNTGELFF

v_gene: TRBV15
d_gene: TRBD1
abundance: -
j_gene: TRBJ1-2
CDR3nt: TGTGCCACCAGCAGAGACAGGGGGCTTTGGGGCTACACCTTC
CDR3aa: CATSRDRGLWGYTF

v_gene: TRBV7-9
d_gene: TRBD1
abundance: -
j_gene: TRBJ1-2
CDR3nt: TGTGCCAGCAGCTCAAGGGGACAGATGAACTATGGCTACACCTTC
CDR3aa: CASSSRGQMNYGYTF

v_gene: TRBV18
d_gene: -
abundance: -
j_gene: TRBJ2-7
CDR3nt: TGTGCCAGCTCAGGGGGCAGAACCTCCTACGAGCAGTACTTC
CDR3aa: CASSGGRTSYEQYF

v_gene: TRBV29-1
d_gene: TRBD1
abundance: -
j_gene: TRBJ2-5
CDR3nt: TGCAGCGTTGAAGATTGGGACAGGGGGAAAGAGACCCAGTACTTC
CDR3aa: CSVEDWDRGKETQYF

v_gene: TRBV28
d_gene: TRBD1
abundance: -
j_gene: TRBJ2-7
CDR3nt: TGTGCCAGCAGCGGACAGGGCTACGAGCAGTACTTC
CDR3aa: CASSGQGYEQYF

v_gene: TRBV6-1
d_gene: -
abundance: -
j_gene: TRBJ1-6
CDR3nt: TGTGCCAGCAGTGAAGCCGGCAGGGGAAACTCACCCCTCCACTTT
CDR3aa: CASSEAGRGNSPLHF

v_gene: TRBV28
d_gene: -
abundance: -
j_gene: TRBJ1-1
CDR3nt: TGTGCCAGCAGTTTATCCTATGAAGCTTTCTTT
CDR3aa: CASSLSYEAFF

v_gene: TRBV6-6
d_gene: -
abundance: -
j_gene: TRBJ1-1
CDR3nt: TGTGCCAGCAGTTACCCTCCAGAGGCGCAGGGAATCTTT
CDR3aa: CASSYPPEAQGIF

v_gene: TRBV6-5
d_gene: -
abundance: -
j_gene: TRBJ2-7
CDR3nt: TGTGCCAGCAGTCTTGAGGGCGGGGCGAACTACGAGCAGTACTTC
CDR3aa: CASSLEGGANYEQYF

v_gene: TRBV4-1
d_gene: -
abundance: -
j_gene: TRBJ1-5
CDR3nt: TGCGCCAGCAGCCAAGTTGGACAGCGCCAGCCCCAGCATTTT
CDR3aa: CASSQVGQRQPQHF

v_gene: TRBV5-4
d_gene: TRBD1
abundance: -
j_gene: TRBJ1-6
CDR3nt: TGTGCCAGCAGAAGTTGGACAGGCGTTAATTCACCCCTCCACTTT
CDR3aa: CASRSWTGVNSPLHF

v_gene: TRBV3-1/TRBV3-2
d_gene: TRBD1
abundance: -
j_gene: TRBJ2-7
CDR3nt: TGTGCCCTCCTGGGGAAAAATGGGGGACAGGGCTACGAGCAGTACTTC
CDR3aa: CALLGKNGGQGYEQYF

v_gene: TRBV19
d_gene: -
abundance: -
j_gene: TRBJ1-3
CDR3nt: TGTGCCAGTAGTATTCCATCGGACACAAGCTCTGGAAACACCATATATTTT
CDR3aa: CASSIPSDTSSGNTIYF

v_gene: TRBV5-1
d_gene: -
abundance: -
j_gene: TRBJ2-2
CDR3nt: TGCGCCAGCAGCCCCGCCGACAGAAACACCGGGGAGCTGTTTTTT
CDR3aa: CASSPADRNTGELFF

v_gene: TRBV6-5
d_gene: -
abundance: -
j_gene: TRBJ1-6
CDR3nt: TGTGCCGTCGGAACAGGAAATTCACCCCTCCACTTT
CDR3aa: CAVGTGNSPLHF

v_gene: TRBV28
d_gene: TRBD1
abundance: -
j_gene: TRBJ1-1
CDR3nt: TGTGCCAGCAGTATTGACAGGGGGACCACTGAAGCTTTCTTT
CDR3aa: CASSIDRGTTEAFF

v_gene: TRBV11-3
d_gene: -
abundance: -
j_gene: TRBJ2-1
CDR3nt: TGTGCCAGCAGCGTAAGCGGGCGGGGTGGGTATGAGCAGTTCTTC
CDR3aa: CASSVSGRGGYEQFF

v_gene: TRBV7-2
d_gene: -
abundance: -
j_gene: TRBJ1-2
CDR3nt: TGTGCCAGCAGCTCGCAGGACAGTGGGGGAAGAGGTGGCTACACCTTC
CDR3aa: CASSSQDSGGRGGYTF

v_gene: TRBV12-3/TRBV12-4
d_gene: TRBD1
abundance: -
j_gene: TRBJ1-5
CDR3nt: TGTGCCAGCAAACAGGGGTTGCATCAGCCCCAGCATTTT
CDR3aa: CASKQGLHQPQHF

v_gene: TRBV6-5
d_gene: -
abundance: -
j_gene: TRBJ2-1
CDR3nt: TGTGCCAGCGCGATCCATGAGCAGTTCTTC
CDR3aa: CASAIHEQFF

v_gene: TRBV29-1
d_gene: TRBD1
abundance: -
j_gene: TRBJ1-2
CDR3nt: TGCAGCGTCCGAAAGGGACAGCGCATTCCGTATGGCTACACCTTC
CDR3aa: CSVRKGQRIPYGYTF

v_gene: TRBV4-3
d_gene: -
abundance: -
j_gene: TRBJ2-7
CDR3nt: TGCGCCAGCAGCCAAGACTCGGGCTACGAGCAGTACTTC
CDR3aa: CASSQDSGYEQYF

v_gene: TRBV9
d_gene: TRBD2
abundance: -
j_gene: TRBJ2-1
CDR3nt: TGTGCCAGCAGCGTAGACGGGACTAACTACAATGAGCAGTTCTTC
CDR3aa: CASSVDGTNYNEQFF

v_gene: TRBV5-1
d_gene: -
abundance: -
j_gene: TRBJ1-2
CDR3nt: TGCGCCAGCAGAACTGGACAGTCCTATGGCTACACCTTC
CDR3aa: CASRTGQSYGYTF

v_gene: TRBV6-5
d_gene: TRBD2
abundance: -
j_gene: TRBJ2-7
CDR3nt: TGTGCCAGCAGTTCACTAGCGGGGGGGAGCTCCTACGAGCAGTACTTC
CDR3aa: CASSSLAGGSSYEQYF

v_gene: TRBV7-2
d_gene: TRBD1
abundance: -
j_gene: TRBJ1-1
CDR3nt: TGTGCCAGCAGCAGACAGGGTCGCACTGAAGCTTTCTTT
CDR3aa: CASSRQGRTEAFF

v_gene: TRBV7-9
d_gene: -
abundance: -
j_gene: TRBJ2-7
CDR3nt: TGTGCCAGCAGCCCCCCGTCTTTGTACGAGCAGTACTTC
CDR3aa: CASSPPSLYEQYF

v_gene: TRBV2
d_gene: -
abundance: -
j_gene: TRBJ2-7
CDR3nt: TGTGCCAGCGAGAGTAACGAGCAGTACTTC
CDR3aa: CASESNEQYF

v_gene: TRBV12-3/TRBV12-4
d_gene: -
abundance: -
j_gene: TRBJ1-2
CDR3nt: TGTGCCAGCAGTTTAGGGTCAGGGGCTGGCTACACCTTC
CDR3aa: CASSLGSGAGYTF